Listed below are T cell receptor beta chains from one sample, sequenced in a study of ipilimumab plus nivolumab after autologous stem cell transplantation. Profiled with immunoSEQ multiplex PCR; TCRdb holds only in-frame clones, not every one. In the table there are tens of thousands of clones, over 80% of which are singletons. The specimen comprised PBMCs, sampled in a trial of ipilimumab plus nivolumab as post-transplant consolidation. These receptors were collected from a male donor with diffuse large B-cell lymphoma. Both conserved end residues are part of each CDR3. Each record gives: D gene, clone size, J gene, CDR3 length, V gene, CDR3 protein, CDR3 DNA. A D gene is named only where the DNA matches it firmly. Rows give clone size only sometimes, using once, few, many, or a class for an expanded clone.

D gene: -
clone size: -
J gene: TRBJ1-1
CDR3 length: 14
V gene: TRBV7-9
CDR3 protein: CASSQDYGGAEAFF
CDR3 DNA: TGTGCCAGCAGCCAAGACTACGGGGGGGCTGAAGCTTTCTTT

D gene: -
clone size: -
J gene: TRBJ2-7
CDR3 length: 15
V gene: TRBV12-2
CDR3 protein: CASRKPRTAHYEQYF
CDR3 DNA: TGTGCAAGTCGCAAACCCCGGACAGCTCACTACGAGCAGTACTTC

D gene: -
clone size: few
J gene: TRBJ1-1
CDR3 length: 13
V gene: TRBV2
CDR3 protein: CASTRTENTEAFF
CDR3 DNA: TGTGCCAGCACTCGGACAGAGAACACTGAAGCTTTCTTT

D gene: -
clone size: -
J gene: TRBJ1-2
CDR3 length: 14
V gene: TRBV6-1
CDR3 protein: CASSEQLPNYGYTF
CDR3 DNA: TGTGCCAGCAGTGAACAGCTACCGAACTATGGCTACACCTTC

D gene: -
clone size: -
J gene: TRBJ2-4
CDR3 length: 17
V gene: TRBV12-5
CDR3 protein: CASGWRVAPLAKNIQYF
CDR3 DNA: TGTGCTAGTGGTTGGCGGGTCGCTCCTCTAGCCAAAAACATTCAGTACTTC

D gene: TRBD1
clone size: -
J gene: TRBJ2-7
CDR3 length: 12
V gene: TRBV2
CDR3 protein: CASSGQGYEQYF
CDR3 DNA: TGTGCCAGCAGCGGACAGGGGTACGAGCAGTACTTC

D gene: -
clone size: -
J gene: TRBJ1-6
CDR3 length: 15
V gene: TRBV5-6
CDR3 protein: CASSLGSSYNSPLHF
CDR3 DNA: TGTGCCAGCAGCTTAGGGAGCTCCTATAATTCACCCCTCCACTTT

D gene: TRBD1
clone size: -
J gene: TRBJ1-1
CDR3 length: 13
V gene: TRBV6-5
CDR3 protein: CASSYDRGTEAFF
CDR3 DNA: TGTGCCAGCAGTTACGACAGGGGTACTGAAGCTTTCTTT

D gene: -
clone size: -
J gene: TRBJ1-2
CDR3 length: 12
V gene: TRBV6-1
CDR3 protein: CASFEGVGGYTF
CDR3 DNA: TGTGCCAGCTTCGAGGGAGTCGGCGGCTACACCTTC

D gene: -
clone size: -
J gene: TRBJ1-2
CDR3 length: 13
V gene: TRBV30
CDR3 protein: CAFTRTDGYGYTF
CDR3 DNA: TGTGCCTTCACCCGGACGGACGGTTATGGCTACACCTTC

D gene: TRBD1
clone size: -
J gene: TRBJ1-6
CDR3 length: 15
V gene: TRBV4-3
CDR3 protein: CASSQGDSTNSPLHF
CDR3 DNA: TGCGCCAGCAGCCAAGGGGACAGCACTAATTCACCCCTCCACTTT

D gene: TRBD1
clone size: -
J gene: TRBJ2-4
CDR3 length: 17
V gene: TRBV5-4
CDR3 protein: CASSLRGFGQGANIQYF
CDR3 DNA: TGTGCCAGCAGCCTCCGTGGATTTGGACAGGGGGCTAACATTCAGTACTTC

D gene: -
clone size: -
J gene: TRBJ1-2
CDR3 length: 14
V gene: TRBV5-6
CDR3 protein: CASSLFPGREGYTF
CDR3 DNA: TGTGCCAGCAGCTTGTTTCCAGGGAGAGAGGGCTACACCTTC

D gene: TRBD2
clone size: -
J gene: TRBJ2-5
CDR3 length: 16
V gene: TRBV2
CDR3 protein: CASSPTLAGSLETQYF
CDR3 DNA: TGTGCCAGCAGCCCTACTCTAGCGGGGAGTTTAGAGACCCAGTACTTC

D gene: -
clone size: -
J gene: TRBJ1-4
CDR3 length: 15
V gene: TRBV6-6
CDR3 protein: CASSSGQYPNEKLFF
CDR3 DNA: TGTGCCAGCAGTTCCGGACAGTACCCTAATGAAAAACTGTTTTTT

D gene: TRBD1
clone size: -
J gene: TRBJ2-7
CDR3 length: 15
V gene: TRBV5-1
CDR3 protein: CASSLGGTGMLEQYF
CDR3 DNA: TGCGCCAGCAGCTTGGGTGGGACAGGGATGCTCGAGCAGTACTTC

D gene: -
clone size: -
J gene: TRBJ2-5
CDR3 length: 12
V gene: TRBV5-6
CDR3 protein: CASSLVAGVAYF
CDR3 DNA: TGTGCCAGCAGCTTGGTCGCAGGGGTGGCCTACTTC

D gene: TRBD1
clone size: -
J gene: TRBJ2-5
CDR3 length: 14
V gene: TRBV7-2
CDR3 protein: CASSYLTGVETQYF
CDR3 DNA: TGTGCCAGCAGCTACCTGACAGGGGTGGAGACCCAGTACTTC

D gene: TRBD1
clone size: -
J gene: TRBJ2-7
CDR3 length: 13
V gene: TRBV6-6
CDR3 protein: CASSYDRAYEQYF
CDR3 DNA: TGTGCCAGCAGTTATGACAGGGCCTACGAGCAGTACTTC

D gene: TRBD2
clone size: -
J gene: TRBJ2-7
CDR3 length: 15
V gene: TRBV5-1
CDR3 protein: CASSLLSGGTYEQYF
CDR3 DNA: TGCGCCAGCAGCTTGCTAAGCGGGGGGACCTACGAGCAGTACTTC

D gene: -
clone size: -
J gene: TRBJ2-5
CDR3 length: 15
V gene: TRBV18
CDR3 protein: CASSLSVPGVETQYF
CDR3 DNA: TGTGCCAGCTCACTGTCGGTGCCAGGGGTCGAGACCCAGTACTTC

D gene: -
clone size: -
J gene: TRBJ1-4
CDR3 length: 16
V gene: TRBV7-9
CDR3 protein: CASSLFLNGINEKLFF
CDR3 DNA: TGTGCCAGCAGCTTATTTTTAAACGGAATTAATGAAAAACTGTTTTTT

D gene: -
clone size: -
J gene: TRBJ2-7
CDR3 length: 14
V gene: TRBV7-8
CDR3 protein: CASLPAGQLNEQYF
CDR3 DNA: TGTGCCAGCTTACCCGCGGGACAACTCAACGAGCAGTACTTC

D gene: -
clone size: -
J gene: TRBJ1-3
CDR3 length: 16
V gene: TRBV7-2
CDR3 protein: CASSTGTPDSGNTIYF
CDR3 DNA: TGTGCCAGCAGCACCGGGACACCGGATTCTGGAAACACCATATATTTT

D gene: -
clone size: once
J gene: TRBJ1-1
CDR3 length: 14
V gene: TRBV2
CDR3 protein: CASSVGGRGTEAFF
CDR3 DNA: TGTGCCAGCAGTGTTGGGGGACGGGGCACTGAAGCTTTCTTT

D gene: -
clone size: -
J gene: TRBJ1-2
CDR3 length: 13
V gene: TRBV29-1
CDR3 protein: CSVDPGINYGYTF
CDR3 DNA: TGCAGCGTTGATCCAGGGATTAACTATGGCTACACCTTC

D gene: TRBD1
clone size: -
J gene: TRBJ1-2
CDR3 length: 14
V gene: TRBV30
CDR3 protein: CAWKELGTGLGYTF
CDR3 DNA: TGTGCCTGGAAAGAACTCGGGACAGGGCTTGGCTACACCTTC

D gene: -
clone size: -
J gene: TRBJ2-7
CDR3 length: 13
V gene: TRBV19
CDR3 protein: CASSFGVGYEQYF
CDR3 DNA: TGTGCCAGTAGTTTCGGGGTGGGGTACGAGCAGTACTTC

D gene: -
clone size: -
J gene: TRBJ2-2
CDR3 length: 14
V gene: TRBV5-4
CDR3 protein: CASSLGGHTGELFF
CDR3 DNA: TGTGCCAGCAGCCTGGGGGGGCACACCGGGGAGCTGTTTTTT

D gene: TRBD1
clone size: -
J gene: TRBJ1-3
CDR3 length: 15
V gene: TRBV5-6
CDR3 protein: CASTRMTGAGNTIYF
CDR3 DNA: TGTGCCAGCACCCGAATGACAGGGGCCGGAAACACCATATATTTT

D gene: TRBD1
clone size: -
J gene: TRBJ1-4
CDR3 length: 17
V gene: TRBV19
CDR3 protein: CASSSNPLTGANEKLFF
CDR3 DNA: TGTGCCAGTAGTTCCAACCCACTGACAGGGGCTAATGAAAAACTGTTTTTT

D gene: -
clone size: -
J gene: TRBJ2-3
CDR3 length: 12
V gene: TRBV4-3
CDR3 protein: CASSQAGDTQYF
CDR3 DNA: TGCGCCAGCAGCCAAGCTGGGGATACGCAGTATTTT

D gene: -
clone size: -
J gene: TRBJ1-3
CDR3 length: 13
V gene: TRBV11-3
CDR3 protein: CASSSTPGNTIYF
CDR3 DNA: TGTGCCAGCAGCTCGACCCCTGGAAACACCATATATTTT

D gene: TRBD1
clone size: -
J gene: TRBJ2-2
CDR3 length: 13
V gene: TRBV7-9
CDR3 protein: CASSSQGNGELFF
CDR3 DNA: TGTGCCAGCAGCTCACAGGGGAACGGGGAGCTGTTTTTT

D gene: -
clone size: -
J gene: TRBJ1-2
CDR3 length: 15
V gene: TRBV15
CDR3 protein: CATSRRDDGTYGYTF
CDR3 DNA: TGTGCCACCAGCAGGAGGGACGACGGGACCTATGGCTACACCTTC

D gene: -
clone size: -
J gene: TRBJ1-5
CDR3 length: 16
V gene: TRBV5-1
CDR3 protein: CASRGLAVPSRQPQHF
CDR3 DNA: TGCGCCAGCAGAGGGTTGGCGGTGCCCTCCCGTCAGCCCCAGCATTTT

D gene: -
clone size: -
J gene: TRBJ2-1
CDR3 length: 13
V gene: TRBV2
CDR3 protein: CASGGRHYNEQFF
CDR3 DNA: TGTGCCAGTGGGGGTCGGCATTACAATGAGCAGTTCTTC

D gene: TRBD2
clone size: -
J gene: TRBJ2-1
CDR3 length: 16
V gene: TRBV18
CDR3 protein: CASSPGTSGAYNEQFF
CDR3 DNA: TGTGCCAGCTCACCCGGGACTAGCGGAGCCTACAATGAGCAGTTCTTC

D gene: -
clone size: -
J gene: TRBJ1-1
CDR3 length: 15
V gene: TRBV2
CDR3 protein: CASSVGPGVYTEAFF
CDR3 DNA: TGTGCCAGCAGTGTAGGCCCAGGGGTCTACACTGAAGCTTTCTTT

D gene: -
clone size: -
J gene: TRBJ1-1
CDR3 length: 11
V gene: TRBV27
CDR3 protein: CASQSFGEAFF
CDR3 DNA: TGTGCCAGCCAGTCCTTTGGGGAAGCTTTCTTT

D gene: -
clone size: -
J gene: TRBJ2-1
CDR3 length: 11
V gene: TRBV5-4
CDR3 protein: CASSLLGAAVF
CDR3 DNA: TGTGCCAGCAGCTTGTTGGGGGCCGCGGTCTTC

D gene: TRBD2
clone size: -
J gene: TRBJ2-7
CDR3 length: 16
V gene: TRBV18
CDR3 protein: CASSAGGRAGAREQYF
CDR3 DNA: TGTGCCAGCTCAGCAGGAGGTAGAGCGGGGGCGCGAGAGCAGTACTTC

D gene: -
clone size: -
J gene: TRBJ1-2
CDR3 length: 14
V gene: TRBV6-6
CDR3 protein: CASSPSTGNYGYTF
CDR3 DNA: TGTGCCAGCAGTCCCTCGACGGGGAACTATGGCTACACCTTC

D gene: -
clone size: -
J gene: TRBJ1-2
CDR3 length: 15
V gene: TRBV7-2
CDR3 protein: CASSLGGPSNYGYTF
CDR3 DNA: TGTGCCAGCAGCTTAGGGGGTCCTAGTAACTATGGCTACACCTTC

D gene: TRBD2
clone size: -
J gene: TRBJ2-1
CDR3 length: 17
V gene: TRBV5-1
CDR3 protein: CASSLVRAGGSYNEQFF
CDR3 DNA: TGCGCCAGCAGCTTGGTGAGGGCGGGGGGCTCCTACAATGAGCAGTTCTTC

D gene: -
clone size: -
J gene: TRBJ1-2
CDR3 length: 14
V gene: TRBV7-9
CDR3 protein: CASSPRTGSYGYTF
CDR3 DNA: TGTGCCAGCAGCCCCCGAACAGGGTCCTATGGCTACACCTTC

D gene: TRBD1
clone size: -
J gene: TRBJ2-7
CDR3 length: 15
V gene: TRBV7-8
CDR3 protein: CASSFQGVMSVEQYF
CDR3 DNA: TGTGCCAGCAGCTTCCAGGGGGTTATGAGTGTCGAGCAGTACTTC

D gene: -
clone size: -
J gene: TRBJ1-2
CDR3 length: 15
V gene: TRBV18
CDR3 protein: CASSPALTVPYGYTF
CDR3 DNA: TGTGCCAGCTCACCGGCGTTGACGGTACCCTATGGCTACACCTTC

D gene: TRBD2
clone size: -
J gene: TRBJ2-1
CDR3 length: 15
V gene: TRBV4-3
CDR3 protein: CASSRLAGSYNEQFF
CDR3 DNA: TGCGCCAGCAGCCGGTTAGCGGGCTCCTACAATGAGCAGTTCTTC

D gene: TRBD2
clone size: -
J gene: TRBJ2-1
CDR3 length: 16
V gene: TRBV5-1
CDR3 protein: CASGPASGGSYNEQFF
CDR3 DNA: TGCGCCAGCGGACCAGCTAGCGGGGGCTCCTACAATGAGCAGTTCTTC

D gene: TRBD2
clone size: -
J gene: TRBJ2-1
CDR3 length: 15
V gene: TRBV6-6
CDR3 protein: CASSSSGGAYNEQFF
CDR3 DNA: TGTGCCAGCAGTTCTAGCGGGGGGGCCTACAATGAGCAGTTCTTC

D gene: -
clone size: -
J gene: TRBJ1-1
CDR3 length: 14
V gene: TRBV4-3
CDR3 protein: CASSQADKNTEAFF
CDR3 DNA: TGCGCCAGCAGCCAAGCAGACAAGAACACTGAAGCTTTCTTT

D gene: -
clone size: -
J gene: TRBJ1-1
CDR3 length: 12
V gene: TRBV6-1
CDR3 protein: CARKEVGGEAFF
CDR3 DNA: TGTGCCAGAAAGGAGGTGGGGGGTGAAGCTTTCTTT

D gene: TRBD1
clone size: -
J gene: TRBJ1-1
CDR3 length: 15
V gene: TRBV2
CDR3 protein: CASRGNRGRNTEAFF
CDR3 DNA: TGTGCCAGCAGGGGAAACAGGGGGCGGAACACTGAAGCTTTCTTT

D gene: -
clone size: -
J gene: TRBJ1-4
CDR3 length: 18
V gene: TRBV19
CDR3 protein: CASSIGDSHGQDYEKLFF
CDR3 DNA: TGTGCCAGTAGTATAGGTGACAGCCACGGGCAGGATTACGAAAAACTGTTTTTT

D gene: -
clone size: -
J gene: TRBJ2-5
CDR3 length: 13
V gene: TRBV7-9
CDR3 protein: CASSFSRGREQYF
CDR3 DNA: TGTGCCAGCAGCTTTAGCAGAGGTCGGGAGCAGTACTTC

D gene: -
clone size: -
J gene: TRBJ1-5
CDR3 length: 16
V gene: TRBV11-2
CDR3 protein: CASSHTLGMGMMPQHF
CDR3 DNA: TGTGCCAGCAGCCACACATTAGGGATGGGTATGATGCCCCAGCATTTT

D gene: -
clone size: few
J gene: TRBJ1-3
CDR3 length: 15
V gene: TRBV4-1
CDR3 protein: CASSQDRGTGNTIYF
CDR3 DNA: TGCGCCAGCAGCCAAGACAGGGGAACTGGAAACACCATATATTTT

D gene: TRBD2
clone size: -
J gene: TRBJ2-1
CDR3 length: 16
V gene: TRBV7-9
CDR3 protein: CASSISGGAPYNEQFF
CDR3 DNA: TGTGCCAGCAGCATCTCCGGGGGGGCCCCCTACAATGAGCAGTTCTTC

D gene: -
clone size: -
J gene: TRBJ1-4
CDR3 length: 16
V gene: TRBV7-2
CDR3 protein: CASSLASGATNEKLFF
CDR3 DNA: TGTGCCAGCAGCTTAGCCAGCGGTGCAACTAATGAAAAACTGTTTTTT